The entry that follows covers one TCR beta chain sequence. Its antigen remains unidentified. The PCR was carried out with 60 Vbeta primers and 13 Jbeta primers. This table comes from immunoSEQ multiplex PCR, and its TCRdb copy is limited to in-frame clones, with some not included. The table lists 180,000 or so clones, under 90% of them singletons. These data come from a study of cytomegalovirus exposure and HLA in healthy donors. Broader study findings: Most TCR sequences were rare, but some public TCRs occurred in many donors. Reports showed the classifier diagnosing cytomegalovirus status with high specificity and sensitivity. Common viral pathogens seemed to be connected with several of the most significant clusters, according to a later analysis. A prior analysis recorded that most TCR beta V segments were productive about 87% or about 30% of the time.

The CDR3 runs to 14 residues. Per the germline V gene, CDR1 is LNHDA and CDR2 is SQIVND (reference sequence). J was trimmed by 4 bases and V by 4 bases; bases with no gene match: 2. The chain links TRBV19 to TRBJ2-1, with 9 bases aligning to TRBD2. The sequencing input was PBMCs. The source is a male donor in good health and CMV-seronegative. The CDR3 DNA reads as TGTGCCAGTAGTAGTCTAGCGGGATACAATGAGCAGTTCTTC. Protein: CASSSLAGYNEQFF.